This T cell receptor (beta chain) was obtained from a study of blood T cells in healthy people across ages. Findings and limits, study-wide: It was not known whether donors were CMV positive (a possible confounder of expanded clonotype changes).

As for this clonotype: Its antigen is not identified. One end of the junction does not line up with germline, which may come from a read error.

The germline V gene encodes CDR1 SQVTM and CDR2 ANQGSEA. The CDR3 runs 13 residues. A second PCR, run for roughly 7 to 12 cycles, used a sample-barcoded 5' primer plus a J-beta primer mix. Each cDNA was tagged by a template-switch adaptor containing 12 random nucleotides. One entry per CDR3 protein, called by TCRdb with MiXCR from the 5' RACE reads. The sample consists of around 650,000 distinct CDR3 sequences, over 40% of them appearing once. The sequenced sample was blood. V usage is TRBV29-1 and J usage is TRBJ2-5, with TRBD2 matching over 10 bases. The clonotype was recovered from a man of 80 years or more in good health. The CDR3 DNA reads as TGCTGCGTCAGGACTAGCGGCCAAGAGACCCAGTACTTC. Its translation is CCVRTSGQETQYF.